This T cell receptor (beta chain) was observed in a study of metastatic and nonmetastatic thyroid tumors. About the research overall: Comparative analysis of repertoires was undertaken across blood and tumor or nodule tissue obtained from malignant and benign thyroid patients. Study-wide results and limits: Malignant tumors reportedly showed significantly higher TCR beta diversity than benign nodules in both blood and tumor.

This clone is medium-sized (0.01 to 0.1%). Its matching antigen is unknown. Original handling: A classifier of distant metastasis in papillary thyroid cancer was built from CDR3 differences (across clinicopathological groups). Using MiXCR, TCRdb re-called clones from the PCR reads. The V and J calls follow TCRdb's processing rather than the paper's. This sample yields around 15,000 clones, of which almost 30% are seen a single time; about 4% belongs to the top ten. In germline, CDR1 is DFQATT, CDR2 SNEGSKA (reference sequence). V shed 3 bases and J shed 6 bases, with 9 bases lying between them. The CDR3 totals 12 residues. Each patient came to thyroid surgery without any prior treatment (of any kind).

The clonotype originates from a female donor with papillary thyroid cancer or a benign thyroid nodule (not recorded which). Some clones in this sample may be carry-over from other donors' samples. The sequenced sample was blood. The chain links TRBV20-1 to TRBJ1-5; D gene uncertain. CDR3 amino acids: CSASGGSQPQHF. The CDR3 bases are TGCAGTGCTAGTGGTGGCAGTCAGCCCCAGCATTTT.